These T cell receptor beta chains were read from a single sample in a study of T-cell memory formation after mild COVID-19. MiXCR, run by TCRdb on the 5' RACE reads, gives a single entry per CDR3 protein. Of about 130,000 distinct CDR3 sequences listed, roughly 6.2% were seen once; the top ten hold approximately 2%. The sequencing sample was made of PBMCs or a T cell subset sorted from them (not recorded which). Receptors were obtained from an adult woman who had mild COVID-19 (a few samples of this study predate the infection). Cell type and time point are not known. The CDR3 runs from the conserved cysteine through the conserved F or W. Each record gives: J gene, V gene, CDR3 protein.

j_call: TRBJ1-2; v_call: TRBV5-1; cdr3_aa: CASSLDRANYGYTF
j_call: TRBJ2-7; v_call: TRBV10-3; cdr3_aa: CAISDGSYEQYF
j_call: TRBJ2-5; v_call: TRBV5-1; cdr3_aa: CASSPTEETQYF
j_call: TRBJ2-5; v_call: TRBV27; cdr3_aa: CASSLTGRSQETQYF
j_call: TRBJ2-5; v_call: TRBV5-1; cdr3_aa: CASRELQETQYF
j_call: TRBJ1-2; v_call: TRBV6-5; cdr3_aa: CASSMSRTANYGYTF
j_call: TRBJ2-1; v_call: TRBV9; cdr3_aa: CASSVGKGPYNEQFF
j_call: TRBJ1-3; v_call: TRBV24-1; cdr3_aa: CATQKGSSGNTIYF
j_call: TRBJ2-4; v_call: TRBV7-2; cdr3_aa: CASSPQGRLAKNIQYF
j_call: TRBJ2-2; v_call: TRBV12-3/TRBV12-4; cdr3_aa: CASNLGGGELFF
j_call: TRBJ2-1; v_call: TRBV7-3; cdr3_aa: CASSLSGTRLNEQFF
j_call: TRBJ2-1; v_call: TRBV5-1; cdr3_aa: CASSLRTSRSSYNEQFF
j_call: TRBJ1-2; v_call: TRBV3-1; cdr3_aa: CASSQGFRRDSYGYTF
j_call: TRBJ1-4; v_call: TRBV3-1; cdr3_aa: CASSQSPGATNEKLFF
j_call: TRBJ2-3; v_call: TRBV10-3; cdr3_aa: CAISERGSTDTQYF
j_call: TRBJ2-5; v_call: TRBV5-1; cdr3_aa: CASSLHGQETQYF
j_call: TRBJ2-2; v_call: TRBV4-1; cdr3_aa: CASSQFPGELFF
j_call: TRBJ2-1; v_call: TRBV4-1; cdr3_aa: CASSRGLAGAYNEQFF
j_call: TRBJ2-2; v_call: TRBV7-6; cdr3_aa: CASSGQGRGTGELFF
j_call: TRBJ1-2; v_call: TRBV20-1; cdr3_aa: CSARQPGTGVRSSGYTF
j_call: TRBJ1-1; v_call: TRBV7-8; cdr3_aa: CASSLSRALNTEAFF
j_call: TRBJ2-7; v_call: TRBV12-3/TRBV12-4; cdr3_aa: CASKDLSTYEQYF
j_call: TRBJ1-2; v_call: TRBV3-1; cdr3_aa: CASSQDATGIGGYTF
j_call: TRBJ1-4; v_call: TRBV9; cdr3_aa: CASSVTGTVNEKLFF
j_call: TRBJ2-7; v_call: TRBV5-4; cdr3_aa: CASSILQEDYEQYF
j_call: TRBJ2-3; v_call: TRBV2; cdr3_aa: CASQKGGDTQYF